Described below is a single T cell receptor (beta chain) sequence and its context. This clonotype came up a few times. Its antigen specificity is not known. No base quality information exists; no much larger clone differs at one position. Library generation was performed with RT-PCR. The listed sequencing device is Illumina HiSeq 2500. The public sequencing data were trimmed at Q25 with fastp and processed into clonotypes with MiXCR by TCRdb, which kept only in-frame beta chains. For every CDR3 protein sequence, its rows merge into one entry that carries the most common genes and DNA. This sample is represented by roughly 760,000 distinct CDR3 sequences; around 20% of them were singletons. Of the sample, approximately 10% is held by the ten largest clones. This entry comes from a study of response to subunit inactivated influenza vaccine (dated by TCRdb to the late 2010s). About the full investigation: Deep quantitative T cell receptor repertoire profiling was used in the study to track responses to a trivalent subunit inactivated influenza vaccine.

CDR1 and CDR2 are drawn from the germline V gene (reference sequence): DFQATT, SNEGSKA. V drops 0 bases and J drops 0 bases, leaving 11 bases in between. CDR3 length: 15 amino acids, cysteine to phenylalanine. The retained sequence is limited to the CDR3, 45 bases, with the frame set at the first base. The paper as a whole reports these results and caveats: The authors suggested that each seasonal influenza vaccination may recruit only a limited number of new T cells.

The chain is assembled from TRBV20-1 and TRBJ2-5; the D gene identity is not certain. Sequenced here: PBMCs from blood, sampled 4 to 6 days after vaccination. The sequence came from a man aged 50 to 59 who received an inactivated influenza vaccine. Donor details come from another sample of the same person, matched by shared clones. The sequenced DNA is TGCAGTGCTAGAGATGGGGTATGGTACCAAGAGACCCAGTACTTC. This is translated as CSARDGVWYQETQYF.